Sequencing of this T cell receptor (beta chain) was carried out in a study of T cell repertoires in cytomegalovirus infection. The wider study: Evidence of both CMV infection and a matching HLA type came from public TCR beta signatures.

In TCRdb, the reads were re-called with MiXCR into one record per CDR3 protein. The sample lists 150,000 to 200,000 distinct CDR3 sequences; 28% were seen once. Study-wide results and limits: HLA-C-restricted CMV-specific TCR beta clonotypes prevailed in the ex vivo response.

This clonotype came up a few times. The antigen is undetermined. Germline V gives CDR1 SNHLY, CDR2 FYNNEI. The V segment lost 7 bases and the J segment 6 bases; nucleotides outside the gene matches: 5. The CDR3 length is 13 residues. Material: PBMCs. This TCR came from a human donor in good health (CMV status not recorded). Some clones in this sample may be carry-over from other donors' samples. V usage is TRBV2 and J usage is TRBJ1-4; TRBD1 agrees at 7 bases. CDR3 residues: CASNRQGDEKLFF. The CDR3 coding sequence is TGTGCCAGCAACCGACAGGGTGATGAAAAACTGTTTTTT.